Below are 20 T cell receptor beta chains sequenced from a single sample in a study of molecular identifiers for immune sequencing clone quantification. One entry per CDR3 protein results from TCRdb running MiXCR on the PCR reads. In the table there are 88,000 or so distinct CDR3 sequences, about 21% of which are singletons. The specimen was naive CD8+ T cells from blood, with Jurkat cell RNA spiked in. Subset meaning: FACS-sorted CD8+CD4-CCR7+CD45RA+ naive T cells. These receptors were taken from a human donor in good health. Some libraries in this study had Jurkat cell RNA spiked in.

This clonotype showed up many times. The chain carries TRBV30 and TRBJ2-2; tentatively, D is TRBD2 (6 bases). Germline V lookup: CDR1 GTSNPN, CDR2 SVGIG (reference sequence). Trimming shortened V by 4 bases and J by 8 bases, and 14 bases separated the two germline ends. This CDR3 is built from 13 residues. The CDR3 DNA is TGTGCCTGGAACCCGACTAGTTCTGGGGAGCTGTTTTTT. This sequence encodes CAWNPTSSGELFF.

This clonotype has at least ten counts. The chain employs TRBV9 and TRBJ1-1; the D is unclear. Deletions cut 0 bases from V and 4 bases from J, with 10 bases between. This CDR3 region has 14 residues. Germline V gene data show CDR1 as SGDLS and CDR2 as YYNGEE. CDR3 nucleotides: TGTGCCAGCAGCGTAGGACTGCCAGGCACTGAAGCTTTCTTT. This encodes CASSVGLPGTEAFF.

With respect to this clonotype: A clone one base away is much larger, so this may be a read error. The chain has TRBV20-1 and TRBJ2-7; possibly TRBD1 or TRBD2 for D (5 bases each). The CDR3 length is 15 residues. The V end lost 5 bases, the J end lost 0 bases, and 17 bases lay between the germline ends. Per the germline V gene, CDR1 is DFQATT and CDR2 is SNEGSKA (reference sequence). CDR3 sequence: CSAGNGPGSSYEQYF. The CDR3 DNA follows: TGCAGTGCTGGTAACGGCCCAGGGAGCTCCTACGAGCAGTACTTC.

This clonotype was recorded many times. The rearrangement uses TRBV29-1 and TRBJ2-3; tentatively, D is TRBD2 (6 bases). Trimming took 6 bases from V and 3 from J, leaving 16 bases between them. This CDR3 spans 14 amino acids. The germline CDR1 and CDR2 sequences are SQVTM and ANQGSEA. The CDR3 region is CSVDIGSSTDTQYF. The CDR3 nucleotides are TGCAGCGTAGATATCGGGAGTTCTACAGATACGCAGTATTTT.

This clonotype was observed at least ten times. The V gene is TRBV9, the J gene TRBJ2-3, with TRBD1 matching over 7 bases. With 4 bases clipped from V and 2 bases from J, the junction kept 4 bases outside the gene matches. CDR1 and CDR2 (germline): SGDLS, YYNGEE. The CDR3 is 14 amino acids. As DNA, the CDR3 is TGTGCCAGCAGCACGACAGGGCTCACAGATACGCAGTATTTT. It encodes CASSTTGLTDTQYF.

This clonotype has ten or more counts. The CDR3 here is CASRDSLSATQYF. The DNA for the CDR3 is TGCGCCAGCCGCGACAGCCTCTCAGCTACGCAGTATTTT. The rearrangement joins TRBV5-1 to TRBJ2-3; weak D call: TRBD1 (5 bases). Germline V gives CDR1 SGHRS, CDR2 YFSETQ. The length of the CDR3 is 13 residues. Between the trimmed V and J ends, which lost 7 bases and 8 bases, there was a span of 17 bases.

The V call is TRBV4-1, the J call TRBJ2-1, with D maybe TRBD2 (6 bases). CDR3 length equals 14 residues. Germline V gene data show CDR1 as MGHRA and CDR2 as YSYEKL. V lost 2 bases and J 4 bases, leaving 9 bases between the germline ends. DNA for the CDR3: TGCGCCAGCAGCCAAACACTAGCTTACAATGAGCAGTTCTTC. Amino acid sequence: CASSQTLAYNEQFF.

Ten or more counts support this clonotype. Here the CDR3 DNA reads TGTGCCAGCAGTTTAACAGGGGATCAGCCCCAGCATTTT. Translating gives CASSLTGDQPQHF. This sequence joins TRBV27 and TRBJ1-5, with TRBD1 matching 7 bases. After removal of 2 bases from V and 5 bases from J, the junction contained 0 bases not matched to a gene. CDR3 size: 13 residues. Germline V gene data show CDR1 as MNHEY and CDR2 as SMNVEV (reference sequence).

This clonotype was counted ten times or more. The J gene is TRBJ2-7, the V gene TRBV29-1, with unresolved D. The V end lost 7 bases, the J end lost 0 bases, and 10 bases lay between the germline ends. CDR1 is SQVTM and CDR2 is ANQGSEA in the germline V gene. The CDR3 has 12 amino acids. CDR3: CSAGDTSYEQYF. The DNA of the CDR3 is TGCAGCGCAGGTGACACCTCCTACGAGCAGTACTTC.

This clonotype has ten or more counts. The chain carries TRBV20-1 and TRBJ2-7; a possible D gene is TRBD1 (6 bases). Between the trimmed V and J ends, which lost 5 bases and 0 bases, there was a span of 11 bases. The V gene's germline CDR1 is DFQATT and CDR2 SNEGSKA (reference sequence). This CDR3 contains 13 residues. CDR3 sequence: CSAWDTLSYEQYF. DNA of the CDR3: TGCAGTGCTTGGGACACTCTCTCCTACGAGCAGTACTTC.

This chain links TRBV6-1 with TRBJ2-7, with 9 bases lining up with TRBD1. The CDR3 runs to 15 residues. Germline V CDR1 and CDR2: MNHNS, SASEGT. With V trimmed by 6 bases and J by 0 bases, 6 bases remained unmatched. In DNA, the CDR3 is TGTGCCAGCAGCGAGGGACAGGGTAGCTCCTACGAGCAGTACTTC. Encoded protein: CASSEGQGSSYEQYF.

The chain recombines TRBV6-2 or TRBV6-3 with TRBJ1-2; no definite D call. V dropped 6 bases and J dropped 3 bases, with 14 bases sitting between them. Germline lookup yields CDR1 MNHEY and CDR2 SVGEGT. CDR3 size: 14 residues. For the CDR3, the DNA is TGTGCCAGCAGCTCCCCTCGGGCCGACTATGGCTACACCTTC. As protein: CASSSPRADYGYTF.

A word on this clonotype: Possible read error: a much larger clone is one base away. The CDR3 region is CASSGRDPRKQCF. In DNA, the CDR3 is TGTGCCAGCAGTGGCCGGGACCCCAGGAAGCAGTGCTTC. This chain uses TRBV12-3 or TRBV12-4 with TRBJ2-7, with D perhaps matching TRBD1 or TRBD2 (5 bases each). CDR3 length: 13 amino acids.

This clonotype was recorded a few times. The chain has TRBV4-3 and TRBJ2-2, with TRBD1 matching 7 bases. The length of the CDR3 is 15 residues. Germline V gives CDR1 LGHNA, CDR2 YSLEER. The trim removed 1 base at V and 4 bases at J, leaving 3 bases unmatched. CDR3: CASSQGQGPTGELFF. CDR3 bases: TGCGCCAGCAGCCAAGGACAGGGCCCCACCGGGGAGCTGTTTTTT.

For this clonotype: A single base separates this from a much larger clone, so it may be a read error. This sequence joins TRBV28 and TRBJ2-1, with a weak D call TRBD2 (6 bases). Looked up from germline, CDR1 is MDHEN and CDR2 is SYDVKM. The CDR3 has 16 residues. The CDR3 DNA follows: TGTGCCGGCAGTTTAGGGGCGGGGAGCTCCTACAATGAGCAGTTCTTC. The encoded protein is CAGSLGAGSSYNEQFF.

Remarks on this clonotype: A much larger clonotype is one base distant, so this may be a read error. The chain joins TRBV20-1 to TRBJ2-3, with 10 nucleotides matching TRBD2. Germline values: CDR1 DFQATT, CDR2 SNEGSKA (reference sequence). V was pared by 3 bases and J by 8 bases, with 8 bases of the junction left unmatched. This CDR3 contains 14 residues. The DNA of the CDR3 is TGCAGTGCTAGCCCGGGACTAGCGCCAGGTACGCAGTATTTT. Protein: CSASPGLAPGTQYF.

The chain links TRBV30 to TRBJ2-2; D may be TRBD2 (5 bases). The germline CDR1 and CDR2 sequences are GTSNPN and SVGIG (reference sequence). V shed 0 bases and J shed 4 bases, with 6 bases lying between them. The CDR3 consists of 13 residues. The CDR3 sequence: CAWSVRVTGELFF. CDR3 coding DNA: TGTGCCTGGAGTGTGAGGGTCACCGGGGAGCTGTTTTTT.

This clonotype was observed many times. The V and J genes are TRBV7-9 and TRBJ2-3, with 11 bases that match TRBD1. Germline V gene data show CDR1 as SEHNR and CDR2 as FQNEAQ (reference sequence). CDR3 length: 16 amino acids. Trimming cost V 4 bases and J 2 bases; bases outside gene matches: 5. The CDR3 region has the DNA TGTGCCAGCAGCTCCCGGACAGGGGGCATCACAGATACGCAGTATTTT. Translating it yields CASSSRTGGITDTQYF.

This clonotype has a single count. This may come from a read error, since a much larger clone is one base off. The rearrangement links TRBV6-5 to TRBJ2-7, with D perhaps being TRBD1 or TRBD2 (6 bases each). V lost 3 bases and J lost 6, with 12 bases in between. Looked up from germline, CDR1 is MNHEY and CDR2 is SVGAGI. The length of the CDR3 is 13 residues. In DNA, the CDR3 is TGTGCCAGCAGTTATCGGGGGCAGCTCGAGCAGTACTTC. Translated: CASSYRGQLEQYF.

A remark on this clonotype: A much larger clone lies a single base off, so this may be a read error. This rearrangement joins TRBV15 to TRBJ1-3; D gene ambiguous. This CDR3 region has 15 residues. Germline lookup yields CDR1 LNHNV and CDR2 YYDKDF (reference sequence). V was pared by 6 bases and J by 4 bases, with 16 bases between. The CDR3 DNA reads as TGTGCCACCAGAGATGGGAAGCTCGGGGGAAACACCATATATTTT. Encoded protein: CATRDGKLGGNTIYF.